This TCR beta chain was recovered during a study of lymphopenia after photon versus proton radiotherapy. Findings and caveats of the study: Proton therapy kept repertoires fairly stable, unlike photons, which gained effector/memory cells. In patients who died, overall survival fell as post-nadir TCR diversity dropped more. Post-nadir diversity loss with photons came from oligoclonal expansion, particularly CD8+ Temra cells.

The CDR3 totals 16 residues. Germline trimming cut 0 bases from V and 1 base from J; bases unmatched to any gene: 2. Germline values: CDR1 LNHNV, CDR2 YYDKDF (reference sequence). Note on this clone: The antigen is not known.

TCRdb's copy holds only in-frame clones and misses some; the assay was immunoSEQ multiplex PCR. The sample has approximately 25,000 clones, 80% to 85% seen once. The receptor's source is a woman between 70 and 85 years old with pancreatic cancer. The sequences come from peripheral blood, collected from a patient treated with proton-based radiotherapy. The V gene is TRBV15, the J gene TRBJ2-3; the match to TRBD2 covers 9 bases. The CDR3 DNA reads TGTGCCACCAGCAGAGATTTAGCGGGAGGCACAGATACGCAGTATTTT. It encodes CATSRDLAGGTDTQYF.